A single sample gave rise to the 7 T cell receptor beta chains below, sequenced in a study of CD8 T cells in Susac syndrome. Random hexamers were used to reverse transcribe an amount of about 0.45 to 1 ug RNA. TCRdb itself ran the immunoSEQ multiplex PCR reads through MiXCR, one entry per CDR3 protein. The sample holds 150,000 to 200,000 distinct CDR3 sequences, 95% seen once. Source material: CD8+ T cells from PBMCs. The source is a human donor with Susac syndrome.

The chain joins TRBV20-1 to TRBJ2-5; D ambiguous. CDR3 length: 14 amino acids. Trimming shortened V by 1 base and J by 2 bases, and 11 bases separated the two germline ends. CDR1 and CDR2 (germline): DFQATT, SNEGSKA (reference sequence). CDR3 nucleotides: TGCAGTGCTAGAGTGCTTGGCGGTCAAGAGACCCAGTACTTC. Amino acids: CSARVLGGQETQYF.

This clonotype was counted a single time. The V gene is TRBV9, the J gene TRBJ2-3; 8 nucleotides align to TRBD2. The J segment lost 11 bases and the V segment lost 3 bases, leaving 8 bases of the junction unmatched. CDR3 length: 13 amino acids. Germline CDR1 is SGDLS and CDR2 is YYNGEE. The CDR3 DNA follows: TGTGCCAGCAGCGAGGGGACTAGGGATGAGCAGTATTTT. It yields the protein CASSEGTRDEQYF.

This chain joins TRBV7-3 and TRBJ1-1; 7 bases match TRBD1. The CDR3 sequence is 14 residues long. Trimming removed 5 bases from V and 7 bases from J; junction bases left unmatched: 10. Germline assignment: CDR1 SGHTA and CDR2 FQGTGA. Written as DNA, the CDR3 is TGTGCCAGCAGCCCCCAAGGGGGCCGGGGTGAAGCTTTCTTT. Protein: CASSPQGGRGEAFF.

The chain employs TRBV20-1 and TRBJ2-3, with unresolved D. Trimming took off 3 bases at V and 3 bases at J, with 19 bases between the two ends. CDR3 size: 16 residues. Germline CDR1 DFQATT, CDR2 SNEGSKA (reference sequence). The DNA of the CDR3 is TGCAGTGCTAGGACCCTACAGAGAATGATAACAGATACGCAGTATTTT. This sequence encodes CSARTLQRMITDTQYF.

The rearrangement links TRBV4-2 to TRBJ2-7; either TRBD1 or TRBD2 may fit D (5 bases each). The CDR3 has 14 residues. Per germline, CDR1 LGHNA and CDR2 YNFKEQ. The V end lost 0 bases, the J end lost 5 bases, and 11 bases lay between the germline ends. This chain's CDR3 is CASSQDIRDHEQYF. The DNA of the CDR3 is TGTGCCAGCAGCCAAGATATCAGGGACCACGAGCAGTACTTC.

The DNA for the CDR3 is TGTGCCAGCAGCTTAACAGCCAGCAATCAGCCCCAGCATTTT. Translated: CASSLTASNQPQHF. The chain couples TRBV11-2 to TRBJ1-5; unclear D gene. The CDR3 is 14 residues long. With 2 bases removed from V and 1 base from J, the gap between germline ends came to 6 bases. Germline CDR1 is SGHAT and CDR2 is FQNNGV.

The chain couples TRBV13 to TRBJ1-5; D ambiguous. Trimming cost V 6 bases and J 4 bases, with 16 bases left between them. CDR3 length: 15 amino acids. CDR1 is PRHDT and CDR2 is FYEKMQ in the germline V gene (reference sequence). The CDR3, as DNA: TGTGCCAGCAGTCAAGGCGGGAGTGGTAATCAGCCCCAGCATTTT. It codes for CASSQGGSGNQPQHF.